This T cell receptor beta chain was sequenced in a study of response to subunit inactivated influenza vaccine. Study-wide results and limits: Authors suggested each seasonal influenza vaccination recruits few new T cells.

This clonotype was picked up a small number of times. Its antigen remains unidentified. TCRdb used MiXCR to reprocess the RT-PCR reads, holding one entry per CDR3 protein. Here the sample spans more than 550,000 distinct CDR3 sequences, roughly 12% being singletons. The CDR3 runs to 15 residues. The junction had 4 bases not matched to a gene; V was cut back by 1 base and J by 4 bases. The sample was PBMCs from blood, taken on the day of vaccination. This chain links TRBV12-3 or TRBV12-4 with TRBJ2-7; TRBD1 agrees at 10 bases. The source is a man aged 50 to 60 who received an inactivated influenza vaccine. The CDR3 coding sequence is TGTGCCAGCAGTTTAGTGGACAGGGGGAATTACGAGCAGTACTTC. Residues: CASSLVDRGNYEQYF.